This T cell receptor (beta chain) is from a study of T-cell reconstitution after alpha-beta-depleted transplantation in children. The TCRbeta library incorporated unique molecular identifiers. A single record per CDR3 protein comes from TCRdb applying MiXCR to the PCR reads. The sample shows 250,000 to 300,000 distinct CDR3 sequences, roughly 11% of them seen only once. The CDR3 is made up of 12 amino acids. Between the trimmed V and J ends, which lost 6 bases and 10 bases, there was a span of 15 bases. The sequence came from a male patient aged 2 to 9 who had a stem cell transplant for chronic granulomatous disease, so the T cells may come from the graft donor. Sequenced material: peripheral blood, taken 180 days after TCRalphabeta/CD19-depleted stem cell transplant. The gene calls are TRBV12-3 or TRBV12-4 and TRBJ1-1, with D possibly TRBD1 on 6 matching bases. The CDR3 bases are TGTGCCAGCAGGATCAGGGGTTTTACAGCTTTCTTT. Translation: CASRIRGFTAFF.